This is a list of T cell receptor beta chains from one sample in a study of T cell repertoires in ileal Crohn's disease. The method was immunoSEQ multiplex PCR; TCRdb's version includes in-frame clones alone and lacks a portion of them. The data show more than 3,500 clones, roughly four fifths seen once. Sequencing was performed on ileal tissue. The source is an adult with Crohn's disease. CDR3s include the opening cysteine and the closing phenylalanine or tryptophan. D genes are given only for firm matches. Clone size, where shown, is once, few, many, or a class for clones that have expanded.

d_gene | j_gene | abundance | v_gene | CDR3nt | CDR3aa
TRBD1 | TRBJ1-2 | NA | TRBV29-1 | TGCAGCGTCCGGACAGGGGGAAGCTATGGCTACACCTTC | CSVRTGGSYGYTF
NA | TRBJ2-6 | NA | TRBV23-1 | TGCGCCAGCAGTTGGCGACTTACGCAACAAAGTCGGGCCAACGTCCTGACTTTC | CASSWRLTQQSRANVLTF
NA | TRBJ2-1 | NA | TRBV5-1 | TGCGCCAGCAGTCTCCAAAGCACGTCCTACAATGAGCAGTTCTTC | CASSLQSTSYNEQFF
TRBD1 | TRBJ2-5 | NA | TRBV13 | TGTGCCAGCAGCGAACAGGGGGCGGAAATTGAAGAGACCCAGTACTTC | CASSEQGAEIEETQYF
NA | TRBJ2-3 | NA | TRBV29-1 | TGCAGCGTTCGAGGGCAGACAGATACGCAGTATTTT | CSVRGQTDTQYF
NA | TRBJ1-1 | once | TRBV6-4 | TGTGCCAGCAGTGACGAGGGGAACACTGAAGCTTTCTTT | CASSDEGNTEAFF
NA | TRBJ1-2 | few | TRBV28 | TGTGCCAGCAGTTCCATTCGGACAGACAACTATGGCTACACCTTC | CASSSIRTDNYGYTF
NA | TRBJ1-2 | NA | TRBV4-2 | TGTGCCAGCAGCCAATCCTGGGCCGATGGTTACACCTTC | CASSQSWADGYTF
NA | TRBJ1-5 | NA | TRBV30 | TGTGCCTGGGCCGACAGTCTTGATCAGCCCCAGCATTTT | CAWADSLDQPQHF
TRBD2 | TRBJ2-1 | NA | TRBV18 | TGTGCCAGCTCACCTCCGACTAGCGGGGGGGGCAATGAGCAGTTCTTC | CASSPPTSGGGNEQFF
NA | TRBJ1-1 | few | TRBV10-3 | TGTGCCATCAGTGAGATGGGGGGGAACACTGAAGCTTTCTTT | CAISEMGGNTEAFF
NA | TRBJ2-7 | NA | TRBV10-2 | TGCGCCAGCAGTGAGCCCTCGGAGGGGGGGCATTTCTACGAGCAGTACTTC | CASSEPSEGGHFYEQYF